This entry concerns a single T cell receptor beta chain. These data belong to a study of T cells in tuberculosis. Whole-study findings and limits: The stringent gate may have excluded weak CD1B-GMM tetramer binders.

CDR1 and CDR2 (germline): GTSNPN, SVGIG (reference sequence). Trimming pared 2 bases from V and 2 bases from J, leaving 15 bases between. The CDR3 contains 15 residues. After thawing and overnight rest, PBMC were stained with GMM-loaded CD1B tetramer, viability dye and anti-CD3 for sorting. The CD1B tetramers carried C32 glucose monomycolate purified from Rhodococcus equi. Sequencing of TCR-alpha and TCR-beta chains was unpaired. Assay: immunoSEQ multiplex PCR; the TCRdb copy retains only in-frame clones and omits some. The sample has 80,000 to 100,000 clones, approximately 91% seen once; the top ten hold about 1.9%.

The genes are TRBV30 and TRBJ1-2; D remains ambiguous. The sequenced material came from CD1b-GMM tetramer-negative cells sorted from PBMCs. This receptor was obtained from an adult woman with latent tuberculosis. The DNA of the CDR3 is TGTGCCTGGAGTTCTAGCGCCAGCCAGAACTATGGCTACACCTTC. This codes for CAWSSSASQNYGYTF.